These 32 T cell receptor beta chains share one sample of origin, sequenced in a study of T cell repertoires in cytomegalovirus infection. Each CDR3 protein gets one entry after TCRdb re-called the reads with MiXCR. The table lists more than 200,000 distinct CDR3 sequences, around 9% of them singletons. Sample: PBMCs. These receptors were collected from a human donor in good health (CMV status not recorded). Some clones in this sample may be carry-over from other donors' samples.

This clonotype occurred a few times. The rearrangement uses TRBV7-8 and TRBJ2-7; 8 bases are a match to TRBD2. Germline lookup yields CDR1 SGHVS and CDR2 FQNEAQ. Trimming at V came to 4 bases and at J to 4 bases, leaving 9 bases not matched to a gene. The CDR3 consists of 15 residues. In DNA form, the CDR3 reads TGTGCCAGCAGCTCCTCTTGGGGACTAGTTTACGAGCAGTACTTC. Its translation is CASSSSWGLVYEQYF.

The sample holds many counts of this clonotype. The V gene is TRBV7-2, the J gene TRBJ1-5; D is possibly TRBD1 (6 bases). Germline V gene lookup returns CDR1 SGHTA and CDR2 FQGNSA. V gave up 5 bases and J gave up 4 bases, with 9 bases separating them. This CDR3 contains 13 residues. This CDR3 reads CASSQQGNQPQHF. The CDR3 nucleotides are TGTGCCAGCAGCCAACAGGGAAATCAGCCCCAGCATTTT.

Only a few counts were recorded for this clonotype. In DNA, the CDR3 is TGCAGTGCTTCGGACGCTGCGACCCAGTACTTC. Its translation is CSASDAATQYF. The genes are TRBV20-1 and TRBJ2-5; D gene uncertain. The germline V gene encodes CDR1 DFQATT and CDR2 SNEGSKA (reference sequence). Between the trimmed V and J ends, which lost 5 bases and 7 bases, there was a span of 11 bases. The CDR3 sequence is 11 residues long.

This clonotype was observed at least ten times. Written as DNA, the CDR3 is TGTGCCAGCAGCCGAAATAGCGGGACGCACGCCACAGATACGCAGTATTTT. This encodes CASSRNSGTHATDTQYF. V gene TRBV11-3 combines with J gene TRBJ2-3; 8 bases match TRBD2. Germline assignment: CDR1 SGHNT and CDR2 YENEEA. This CDR3 contains 17 residues. J lost 2 bases, V lost 5 bases, and 12 bases had no gene match. Filled out from reference TRBV11-3 and TRBJ2-3, the complete variable domain reads EAGVVQSPRYKIIEKKQPVAFWCNPISGHNTLYWYLQNLGQGPELLIRYENEEAVDDSQLPKDRFSAERLKGVDSTLKIQPAELGDSAVYLCASSRNSGTHATDTQYFGPGTRLTVL.

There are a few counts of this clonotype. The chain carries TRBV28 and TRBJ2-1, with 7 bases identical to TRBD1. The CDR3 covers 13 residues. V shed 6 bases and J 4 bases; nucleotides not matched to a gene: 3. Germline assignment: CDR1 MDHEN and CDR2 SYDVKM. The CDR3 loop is CASSWDRYNEQFF. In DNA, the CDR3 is TGTGCCAGCAGCTGGGACAGATACAATGAGCAGTTCTTC.

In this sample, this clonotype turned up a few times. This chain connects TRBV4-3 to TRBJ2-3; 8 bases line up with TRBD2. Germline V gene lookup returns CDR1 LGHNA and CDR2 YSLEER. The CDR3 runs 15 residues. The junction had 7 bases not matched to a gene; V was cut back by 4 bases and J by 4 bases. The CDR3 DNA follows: TGCGCCAGCAGCCCGGGGACTAGTCTCTCAGATACGCAGTATTTT. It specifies CASSPGTSLSDTQYF.

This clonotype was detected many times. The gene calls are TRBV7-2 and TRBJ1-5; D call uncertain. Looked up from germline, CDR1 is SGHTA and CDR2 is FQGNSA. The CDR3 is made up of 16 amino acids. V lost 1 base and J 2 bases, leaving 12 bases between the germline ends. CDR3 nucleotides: TGTGCCAGCAGCTTAGGTGCAGCCGTGGGCAATCAGCCCCAGCATTTT. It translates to CASSLGAAVGNQPQHF.

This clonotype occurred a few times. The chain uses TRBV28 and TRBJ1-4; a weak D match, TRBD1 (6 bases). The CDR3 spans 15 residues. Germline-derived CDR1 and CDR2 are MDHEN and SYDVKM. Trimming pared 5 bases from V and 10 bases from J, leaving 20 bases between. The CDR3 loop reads CASSLGTPGARKLFF. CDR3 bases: TGTGCCAGCAGTCTAGGGACACCGGGGGCTCGAAAACTGTTTTTT.

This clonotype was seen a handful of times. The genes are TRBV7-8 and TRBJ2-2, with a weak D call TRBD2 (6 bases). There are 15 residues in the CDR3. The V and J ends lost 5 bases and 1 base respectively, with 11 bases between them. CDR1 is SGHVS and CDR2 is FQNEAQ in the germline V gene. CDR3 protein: CASSPGLLNTGELFF. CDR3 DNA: TGTGCCAGCAGCCCCGGACTACTGAACACCGGGGAGCTGTTTTTT.

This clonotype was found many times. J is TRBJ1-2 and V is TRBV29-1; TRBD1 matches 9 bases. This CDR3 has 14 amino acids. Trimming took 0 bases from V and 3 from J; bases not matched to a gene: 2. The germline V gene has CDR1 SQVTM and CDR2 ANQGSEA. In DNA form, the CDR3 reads TGCAGCGTTGAAGATGGACAGGGGCACTATGGCTACACCTTC. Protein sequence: CSVEDGQGHYGYTF.

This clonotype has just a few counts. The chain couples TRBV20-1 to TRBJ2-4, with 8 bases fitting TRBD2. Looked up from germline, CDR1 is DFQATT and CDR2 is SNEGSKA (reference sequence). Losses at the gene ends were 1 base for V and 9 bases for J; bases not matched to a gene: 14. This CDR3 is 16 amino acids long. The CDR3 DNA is TGCAGTGCTAGAGCAACGGGACGGGGGGGTGTAGGCATTCAGTACTTC. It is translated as CSARATGRGGVGIQYF.

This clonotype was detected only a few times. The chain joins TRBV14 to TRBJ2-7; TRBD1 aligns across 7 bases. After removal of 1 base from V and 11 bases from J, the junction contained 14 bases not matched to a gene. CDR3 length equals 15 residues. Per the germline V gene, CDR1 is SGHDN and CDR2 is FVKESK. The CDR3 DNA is TGTGCCAGCAGCCAAGGACAGGGAAGGGCACACAAGAAGTACTTC. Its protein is CASSQGQGRAHKKYF.

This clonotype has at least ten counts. CDR3: CASNRARSGNTIYF. In nucleotides, the CDR3 is TGTGCCAGCAACAGGGCGCGATCTGGAAACACCATATATTTT. The chain joins TRBV11-2 to TRBJ1-3; possible D gene TRBD1, 6 bases. CDR1 is SGHAT and CDR2 is FQNNGV in the germline V gene. The CDR3 runs to 14 residues. Trimming shortened V by 7 bases and J by 1 base, and 11 bases separated the two germline ends. The entire variable domain, with the rest obtained from reference TRBV11-2 and TRBJ1-3, is as follows: EAGVAQSPRYKIIEKRQSVAFWCNPISGHATLYWYQQILGQGPKLLIQFQNNGVVDDSQLPKDRFSAERLKGVDSTLKIQPAKLEDSAVYLCASNRARSGNTIYFGEGSWLTVV.

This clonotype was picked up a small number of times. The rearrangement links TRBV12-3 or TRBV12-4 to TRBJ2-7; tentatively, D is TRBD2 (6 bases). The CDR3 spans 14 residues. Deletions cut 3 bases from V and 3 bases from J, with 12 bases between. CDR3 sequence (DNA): TGTGCCAGCAGTTTTCACGGGGGAAGCTACGAGCAGTACTTC. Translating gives CASSFHGGSYEQYF.

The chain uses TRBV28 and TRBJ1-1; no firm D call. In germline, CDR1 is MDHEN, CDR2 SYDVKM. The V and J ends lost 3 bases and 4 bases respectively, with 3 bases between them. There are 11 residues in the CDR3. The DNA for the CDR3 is TGTGCCAGCAGTTTCTTCACTGAAGCTTTCTTT. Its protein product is CASSFFTEAFF.

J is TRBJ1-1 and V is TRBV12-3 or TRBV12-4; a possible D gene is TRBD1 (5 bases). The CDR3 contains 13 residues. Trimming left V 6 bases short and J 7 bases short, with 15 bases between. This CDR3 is CASRGPTNGEAFF. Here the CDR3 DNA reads TGTGCCAGCAGGGGACCGACGAACGGTGAAGCTTTCTTT.

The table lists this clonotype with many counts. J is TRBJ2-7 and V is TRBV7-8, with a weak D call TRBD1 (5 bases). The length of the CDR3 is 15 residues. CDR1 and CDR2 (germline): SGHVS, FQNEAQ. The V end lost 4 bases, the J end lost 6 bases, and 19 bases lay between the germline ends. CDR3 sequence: CASSSTDRGTLEQYF. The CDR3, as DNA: TGTGCCAGCAGCTCGACAGACCGCGGAACTCTCGAGCAGTACTTC.

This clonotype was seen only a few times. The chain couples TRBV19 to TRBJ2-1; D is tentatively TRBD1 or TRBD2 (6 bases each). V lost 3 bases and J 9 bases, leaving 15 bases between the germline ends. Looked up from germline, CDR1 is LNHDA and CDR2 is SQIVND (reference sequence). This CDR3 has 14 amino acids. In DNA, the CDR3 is TGTGCCAGTAGTATGAAGGGGGGTAGAACTGAGCAGTTCTTC. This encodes CASSMKGGRTEQFF.

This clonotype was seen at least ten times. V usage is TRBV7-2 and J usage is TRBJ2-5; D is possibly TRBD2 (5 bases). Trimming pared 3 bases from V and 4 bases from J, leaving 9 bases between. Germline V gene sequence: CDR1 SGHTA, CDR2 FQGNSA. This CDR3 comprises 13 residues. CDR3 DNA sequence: TGTGCCAGCAGCTTTCGACTAACAGAGACCCAGTACTTC. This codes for CASSFRLTETQYF.

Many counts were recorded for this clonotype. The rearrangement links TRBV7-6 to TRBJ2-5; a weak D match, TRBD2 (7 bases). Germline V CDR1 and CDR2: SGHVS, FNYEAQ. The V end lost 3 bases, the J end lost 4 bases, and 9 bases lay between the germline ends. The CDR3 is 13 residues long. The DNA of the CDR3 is TGTGCCAGCAGCTTTAGGGGGGGAGAGACCCAGTACTTC. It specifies CASSFRGGETQYF.

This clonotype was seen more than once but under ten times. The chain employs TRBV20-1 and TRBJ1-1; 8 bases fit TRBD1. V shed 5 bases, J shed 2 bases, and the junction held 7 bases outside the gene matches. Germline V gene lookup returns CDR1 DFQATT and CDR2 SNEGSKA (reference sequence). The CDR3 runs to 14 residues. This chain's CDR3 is CSAAHRGTNTEAFF. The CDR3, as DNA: TGCAGTGCTGCCCACAGGGGGACAAACACTGAAGCTTTCTTT.

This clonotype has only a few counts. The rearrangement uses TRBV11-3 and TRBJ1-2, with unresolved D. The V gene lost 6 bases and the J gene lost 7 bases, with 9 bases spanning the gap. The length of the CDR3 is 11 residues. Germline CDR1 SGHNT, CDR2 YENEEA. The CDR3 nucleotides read TGTGCCAGCAGGGCTGACGGTGGCTACACCTTC. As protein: CASRADGGYTF. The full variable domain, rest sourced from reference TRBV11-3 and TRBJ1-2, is EAGVVQSPRYKIIEKKQPVAFWCNPISGHNTLYWYLQNLGQGPELLIRYENEEAVDDSQLPKDRFSAERLKGVDSTLKIQPAELGDSAVYLCASRADGGYTFGSGTRLTVV.

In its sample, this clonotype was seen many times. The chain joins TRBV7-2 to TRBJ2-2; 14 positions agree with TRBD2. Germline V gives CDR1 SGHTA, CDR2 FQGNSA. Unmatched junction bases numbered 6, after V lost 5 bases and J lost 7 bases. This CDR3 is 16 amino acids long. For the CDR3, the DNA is TGTGCCAGCAGCCAGGGACTAGCGGGAGTATACGGGGAGCTGTTTTTT. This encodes CASSQGLAGVYGELFF.

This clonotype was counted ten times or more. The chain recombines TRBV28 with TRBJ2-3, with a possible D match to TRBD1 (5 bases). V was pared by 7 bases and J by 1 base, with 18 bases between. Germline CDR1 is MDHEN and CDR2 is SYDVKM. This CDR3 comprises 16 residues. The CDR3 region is CASNPTAPMGTDTQYF. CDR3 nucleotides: TGTGCCAGCAACCCGACAGCACCAATGGGCACAGATACGCAGTATTTT.

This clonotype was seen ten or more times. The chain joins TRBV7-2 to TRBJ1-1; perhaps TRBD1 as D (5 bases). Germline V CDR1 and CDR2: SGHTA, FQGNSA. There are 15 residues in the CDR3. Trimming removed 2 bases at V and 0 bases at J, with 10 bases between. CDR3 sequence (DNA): TGTGCCAGCAGCTTAATGGGCAGGGTGAACACTGAAGCTTTCTTT. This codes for CASSLMGRVNTEAFF. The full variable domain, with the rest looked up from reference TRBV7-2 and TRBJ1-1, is GAGVSQSPSNKVTEKGKDVELRCDPISGHTALYWYRQSLGQGLEFLIYFQGNSAPDKSGLPSDRFSAERTGGSVSTLTIQRTQQEDSAVYLCASSLMGRVNTEAFFGQGTRLTVV.

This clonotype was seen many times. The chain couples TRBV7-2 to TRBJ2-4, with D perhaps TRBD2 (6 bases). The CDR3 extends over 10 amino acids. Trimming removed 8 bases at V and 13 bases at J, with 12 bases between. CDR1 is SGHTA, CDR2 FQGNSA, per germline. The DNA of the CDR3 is TGTGCCAGCGGTCGGGAGTCCCAGTACTTC. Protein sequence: CASGRESQYF.

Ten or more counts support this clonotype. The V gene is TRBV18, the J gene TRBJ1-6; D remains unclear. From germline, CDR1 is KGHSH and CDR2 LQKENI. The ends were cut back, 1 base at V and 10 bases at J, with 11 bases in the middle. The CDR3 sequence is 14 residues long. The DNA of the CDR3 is TGTGCCAGCTCACCACAGGGTTTTCGGTCACCCCTCCACTTT. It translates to CASSPQGFRSPLHF.

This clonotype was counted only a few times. In DNA form, the CDR3 reads TGTGCCAGCAGTTTAAGTCCCCCGCGGGGAACCACCGGGGAGCTGTTTTTT. Translation: CASSLSPPRGTTGELFF. V usage is TRBV27 and J usage is TRBJ2-2, with D maybe TRBD2 (6 bases). This CDR3 is built from 17 residues. Per the germline V gene, CDR1 is MNHEY and CDR2 is SMNVEV (reference sequence). V was pared by 2 bases and J by 4 bases, with 17 bases between.

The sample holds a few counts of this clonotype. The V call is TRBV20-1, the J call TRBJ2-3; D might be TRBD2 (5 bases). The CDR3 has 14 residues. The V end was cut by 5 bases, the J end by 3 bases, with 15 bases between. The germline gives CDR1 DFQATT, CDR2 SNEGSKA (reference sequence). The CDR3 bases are TGCAGTGCTCCCCTGTCCCCGGGGACAGATACGCAGTATTTT. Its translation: CSAPLSPGTDTQYF.

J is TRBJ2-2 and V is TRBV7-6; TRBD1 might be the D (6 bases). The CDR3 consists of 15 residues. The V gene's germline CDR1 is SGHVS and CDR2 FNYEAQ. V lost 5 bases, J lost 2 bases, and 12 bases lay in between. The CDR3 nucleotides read TGTGCCAGCAGCCGCCGGGACACCAACACCGGGGAGCTGTTTTTT. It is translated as CASSRRDTNTGELFF.

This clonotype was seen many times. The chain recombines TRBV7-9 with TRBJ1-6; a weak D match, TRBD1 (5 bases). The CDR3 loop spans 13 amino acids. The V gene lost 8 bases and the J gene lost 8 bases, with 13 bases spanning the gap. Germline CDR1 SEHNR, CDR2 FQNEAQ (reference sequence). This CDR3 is CASSRGMDSPLHF. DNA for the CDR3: TGTGCCAGCTCACGGGGCATGGATTCACCCCTCCACTTT.

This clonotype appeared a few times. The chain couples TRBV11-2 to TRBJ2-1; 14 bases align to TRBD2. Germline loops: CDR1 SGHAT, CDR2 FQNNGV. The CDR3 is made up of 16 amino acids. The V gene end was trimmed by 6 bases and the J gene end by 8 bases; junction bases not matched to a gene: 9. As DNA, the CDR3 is TGTGCCAGCAGGCCCCCGGGACTAGCGGGAGAACATGAGCAGTTCTTC. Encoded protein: CASRPPGLAGEHEQFF.